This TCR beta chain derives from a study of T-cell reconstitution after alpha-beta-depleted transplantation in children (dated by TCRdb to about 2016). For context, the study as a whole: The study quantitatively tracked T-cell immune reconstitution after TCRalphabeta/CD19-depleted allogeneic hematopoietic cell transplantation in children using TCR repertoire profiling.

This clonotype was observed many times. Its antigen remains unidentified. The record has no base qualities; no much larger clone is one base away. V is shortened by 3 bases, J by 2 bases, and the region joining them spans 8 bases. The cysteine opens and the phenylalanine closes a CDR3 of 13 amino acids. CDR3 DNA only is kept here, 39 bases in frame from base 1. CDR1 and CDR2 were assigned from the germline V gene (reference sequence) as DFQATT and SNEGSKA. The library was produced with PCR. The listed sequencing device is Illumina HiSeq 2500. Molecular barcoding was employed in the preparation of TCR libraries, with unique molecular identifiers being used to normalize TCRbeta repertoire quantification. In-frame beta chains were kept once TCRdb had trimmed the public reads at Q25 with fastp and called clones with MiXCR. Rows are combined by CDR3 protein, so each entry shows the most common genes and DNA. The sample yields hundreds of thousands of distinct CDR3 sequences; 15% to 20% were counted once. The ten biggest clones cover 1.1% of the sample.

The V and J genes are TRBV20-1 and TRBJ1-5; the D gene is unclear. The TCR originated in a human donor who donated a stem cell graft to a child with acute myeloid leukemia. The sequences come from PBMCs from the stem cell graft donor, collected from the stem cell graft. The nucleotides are TGCAGTGCTAGTGCGAGCGGCAATCAGCCCCAGCATTTT. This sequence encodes CSASASGNQPQHF.